Listed below are T cell receptor beta chains from one sample, sequenced in a study of blood T cell repertoires in COVID-19. This table comes from immunoSEQ multiplex PCR, and its TCRdb copy is limited to in-frame clones, with some not included. The table records about 68,000 clones, around 90% of them present only once. The sequencing input was peripheral blood. These receptors originate from a woman between 50 and 59 years old with COVID-19, enrolled during active disease. CDR3s include the opening cysteine and the closing phenylalanine or tryptophan. D genes are given only for firm matches. For some rows the clone size is stated as once, few or many, or as a class when expanded; others skip it.

size	D	V	J	DNA	CDR3
-	-	TRBV6-2/TRBV6-3	TRBJ2-7	TGTGCCAGCAGTCCCCAGGGCTACGAGCAGTACTTC	CASSPQGYEQYF
-	-	TRBV7-6	TRBJ2-3	TGTGCCAGCAGCTCCCCAGCACAGGGTCTCGGTCACGATACGCAGTATTTT	CASSSPAQGLGHDTQYF
-	TRBD1	TRBV6-5	TRBJ1-2	TGTGCCAGCAGTTACTCGACAGGGGGTGGCTACACCTTC	CASSYSTGGGYTF
-	TRBD1	TRBV18	TRBJ2-1	TGTGCCAGCTCACCACCAGACAGGGGGACCTACAATGAGCAGTTCTTC	CASSPPDRGTYNEQFF
-	-	TRBV30	TRBJ2-3	TGTGCCTGGAGTTTTACGGGAGAGCAGTATTTT	CAWSFTGEQYF
-	-	TRBV2	TRBJ1-3	TGTGCCAGCAGTGCTTCCGGGACAAATCGAAACACCATATATTTT	CASSASGTNRNTIYF
few	TRBD1	TRBV25-1	TRBJ1-2	TGTGCCAGCAGTGAAGGGGACAGGGACCTCTATGGCTACACCTTC	CASSEGDRDLYGYTF
-	-	TRBV11-2	TRBJ2-7	TGTGCCAGCAGCTTATTTGTTTTGGCGGGAAGCTCCTACGAGCAGTACTTC	CASSLFVLAGSSYEQYF
-	TRBD1	TRBV7-6	TRBJ2-5	TGTGCCAGCAGCTTAAAGCAGGGGGCTTCCTCGTGGCAAGAGACCCAGTACTTC	CASSLKQGASSWQETQYF
-	-	TRBV7-9	TRBJ1-1	TGTGCCAGCAGCTTCGGGGGATCGCGTGTCACTGAAGCTTTCTTT	CASSFGGSRVTEAFF
-	-	TRBV7-9	TRBJ1-1	TGTGCCAGCAGCCTCTACACTGAAGCTTTCTTT	CASSLYTEAFF
-	-	TRBV2	TRBJ2-2	TGTGCCAGCAGTCACCCTCGACTTGCTAACACCGGGGAGCTGTTTTTT	CASSHPRLANTGELFF
-	-	TRBV6-6	TRBJ1-3	TGTGCCAGCAGTCTCATTAGCTCTGGAAACACCATATATTTT	CASSLISSGNTIYF
-	TRBD2	TRBV28	TRBJ2-6	TGTGCCAGCAGTCCCACCGGGACTAGCGGGAACTCTGGGGCCAACGTCCTGACTTTC	CASSPTGTSGNSGANVLTF
-	-	TRBV7-2	TRBJ1-4	TGTGCCAGCAGCTCCTTCACAGGGGAAAAACTGTTTTTT	CASSSFTGEKLFF
-	TRBD1	TRBV24-1	TRBJ2-3	TGTGCCACCAGTGATTACCGGGACAGGGATACGCAGTATTTT	CATSDYRDRDTQYF
-	-	TRBV2	TRBJ2-7	TGTGCCAGCACCTGGGGCCACTACGAGCAGTACTTC	CASTWGHYEQYF
once	-	TRBV7-2	TRBJ1-6	TGTGCCAGCAGCTTAGCGGCAGACTATAATTCACCCCTCCACTTT	CASSLAADYNSPLHF
-	-	TRBV5-4	TRBJ1-1	TGTGCCAGCAGCTTACCGCAGGGTTCTCACACTGAAGCTTTCTTT	CASSLPQGSHTEAFF
-	TRBD1	TRBV5-1	TRBJ1-4	TGCGCCAGCAGCCAAGGAGGACAGGCGTCGAGGGAAAAACTGTTTTTT	CASSQGGQASREKLFF
once	TRBD2	TRBV6-6	TRBJ2-3	TGTGCCAGCAGTCTAAACCCGTCTAGCGGGGCCCCAGATACGCAGTATTTT	CASSLNPSSGAPDTQYF
once	TRBD1	TRBV27	TRBJ2-5	TGTGCCAGCAGTTCGCGCGACAGGGGAGGAGGGGAGACCCAGTACTTC	CASSSRDRGGGETQYF
-	TRBD2	TRBV11-2	TRBJ2-5	TGTGCCAGCAGCTTAAGGTCTAGCGGGAGAGCCAACGGGGGGACCCAGTACTTC	CASSLRSSGRANGGTQYF
once	TRBD2	TRBV29-1	TRBJ2-1	TGCAGCGTAATACACAGCGGGAGGGCCTTTCATGAGCAGTTCTTC	CSVIHSGRAFHEQFF
-	TRBD2	TRBV18	TRBJ2-1	TGTGCCAGCTCATCTCTAGCGGGAGGGCCCTACAATGAGCAGTTCTTC	CASSSLAGGPYNEQFF
-	TRBD1	TRBV18	TRBJ2-3	TGTGCCAGCTCACCAAGGGACAGGGTTACAGATACGCAGTATTTT	CASSPRDRVTDTQYF
-	-	TRBV19	TRBJ1-4	TGTGCCAGTAGCGCTAATGGGCGTCGGGAAAAACTGTTTTTT	CASSANGRREKLFF
-	-	TRBV7-9	TRBJ2-7	TGTGCCAGCAGCCGATTAGGAGATGCCAGCTACGAGCAGTACTTC	CASSRLGDASYEQYF
once	-	TRBV2	TRBJ1-5	TGTGCCAGCAAGGAACAGAGCAATCAGCCCCAGCATTTT	CASKEQSNQPQHF
-	TRBD2	TRBV11-2	TRBJ2-7	TGTGCCAGCAGCGCCCCGGGACTAGCGGGATCCCACGGTTCCTACGAGCAGTACTTC	CASSAPGLAGSHGSYEQYF
-	TRBD2	TRBV7-3	TRBJ2-3	TGTGCCAGCAGCAAAAGCGGGGGAAGCACAGATACGCAGTATTTT	CASSKSGGSTDTQYF
once	TRBD1	TRBV7-3	TRBJ2-1	TGTGCCAGCAGCTTACGGCACACAGGGGACAATGAGCAGTTCTTC	CASSLRHTGDNEQFF
-	-	TRBV3-1/TRBV3-2	TRBJ2-7	TGTGCCAGCAGCCAAGACGACCTTGGACTTTTTCGGGAGTACTCCTACGAGCAGTACTTC	CASSQDDLGLFREYSYEQYF
-	-	TRBV15	TRBJ1-2	TGTGCCACCAGCAGAGCGGGCGGGGGCTACACCTTC	CATSRAGGGYTF
-	-	TRBV3-1/TRBV3-2	TRBJ2-1	TGTGCCAGCAGCCAAGGGACTGTAGGAAATGAGCAGTTCTTC	CASSQGTVGNEQFF
-	-	TRBV2	TRBJ1-2	TGTGCCAGCAGTGCCCTGGGCAGACGTGGCTACACCTTC	CASSALGRRGYTF
-	-	TRBV28	TRBJ1-2	TGTGCCAGCAGTTGGGGGGGCGCGGGCTACACCTTC	CASSWGGAGYTF
-	-	TRBV5-4	TRBJ2-2	TGTGCCAGCAGCCAGGGACTGTCGAACACCGGGGAGCTGTTTTTT	CASSQGLSNTGELFF
few	TRBD1	TRBV10-3	TRBJ1-4	TGTGCCATCAGTAAAAATACAGGGGGCGGAGAAAAACTGTTTTTT	CAISKNTGGGEKLFF
-	TRBD2	TRBV19	TRBJ2-3	TGTGCCACCCGGAATAGCGGGGGCACAGATACGCAGTATTTT	CATRNSGGTDTQYF
-	TRBD1	TRBV25-1	TRBJ1-2	TGTGCCGTCGACAGGGATGGCTATGGCTACACCTTC	CAVDRDGYGYTF
-	-	TRBV5-3	TRBJ2-4	TGTGCCAGAAGCAGGAGACTAGAAACTAAAAACATTCAGTACTTC	CARSRRLETKNIQYF
-	TRBD1	TRBV19	TRBJ2-3	TGTGCCAGTAGTTCGAGACAGGGAGATACGCAGTATTTT	CASSSRQGDTQYF
-	TRBD2	TRBV7-9	TRBJ2-4	TGTGCCAGCAGCTTTTTAGCGGGAGGTCCACTAGCCAAAAACATTCAGTACTTC	CASSFLAGGPLAKNIQYF
-	TRBD2	TRBV5-1	TRBJ2-3	TGCGCCAGCAGCCCGGGACTAGCGGGAGAAGGCGCAGATACGCAGTATTTT	CASSPGLAGEGADTQYF
-	-	TRBV7-9	TRBJ2-2	TGTGCCAGCAGCTCGTCCCACACCAATTCATACACCGGGGAGCTGTTTTTT	CASSSSHTNSYTGELFF
-	-	TRBV18	TRBJ1-2	TGTGCCAGCTCACCAGACAGCTATGGCTACACCTTC	CASSPDSYGYTF
-	-	TRBV19	TRBJ1-4	TGTGCCAGTACGGAAGGGGCGTTTGGTGAAAAACTGTTTTTT	CASTEGAFGEKLFF
once	TRBD1	TRBV2	TRBJ1-3	TGTGCCAGCAGTTACAGGGGGTTTGGAAACACCATATATTTT	CASSYRGFGNTIYF
once	-	TRBV5-1	TRBJ2-5	TGCGCCAGCAGCTTTTCCCCCAAAGAGACCCAGTACTTC	CASSFSPKETQYF
-	TRBD1	TRBV7-9	TRBJ1-6	TGTGCCAGCAGCTTCGGGACAGATAATTCACCCCTCCACTTT	CASSFGTDNSPLHF
-	-	TRBV21-1	TRBJ1-5	TGTGCCAGCATCAAGCACCCGGGACACTTCAATCAGCCCCAGCATTTT	CASIKHPGHFNQPQHF
-	-	TRBV20-1	TRBJ1-5	TGCAGTGCTGCAGGGAATCAGCCCCAGCATTTT	CSAAGNQPQHF
-	TRBD1	TRBV4-2	TRBJ1-5	TGTGCCAGCAGCCGAGGGGGCAGCGATCAGCCCCAGCATTTT	CASSRGGSDQPQHF